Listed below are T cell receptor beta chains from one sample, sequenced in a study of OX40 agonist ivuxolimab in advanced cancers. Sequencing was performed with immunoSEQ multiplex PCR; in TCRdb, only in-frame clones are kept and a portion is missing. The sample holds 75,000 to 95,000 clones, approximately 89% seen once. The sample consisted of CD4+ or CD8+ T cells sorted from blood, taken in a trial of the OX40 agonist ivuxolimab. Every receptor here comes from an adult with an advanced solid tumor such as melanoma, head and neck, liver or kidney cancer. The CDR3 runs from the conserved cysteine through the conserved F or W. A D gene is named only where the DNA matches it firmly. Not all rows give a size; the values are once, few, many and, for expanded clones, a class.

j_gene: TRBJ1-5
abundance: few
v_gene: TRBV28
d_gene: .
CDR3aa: CASSPAGASNQPQHF
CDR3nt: TGTGCCAGCAGCCCCGCAGGGGCGAGCAATCAGCCCCAGCATTTT

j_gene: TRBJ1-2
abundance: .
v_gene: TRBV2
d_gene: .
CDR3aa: CASTKGDTSNYGYTF
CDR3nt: TGTGCCAGCACCAAAGGGGACACGAGTAACTATGGCTACACCTTC

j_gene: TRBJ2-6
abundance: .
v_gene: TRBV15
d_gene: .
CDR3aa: CATNTQSGHSLSGANVLTF
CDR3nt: TGTGCCACAAACACCCAATCGGGACACTCCCTCTCTGGGGCCAACGTCCTGACTTTC

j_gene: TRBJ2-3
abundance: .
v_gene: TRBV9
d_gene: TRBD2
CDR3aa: CASSDGLAGGTDTQYF
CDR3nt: TGTGCCAGCAGCGACGGACTAGCGGGAGGGACAGATACGCAGTATTTT

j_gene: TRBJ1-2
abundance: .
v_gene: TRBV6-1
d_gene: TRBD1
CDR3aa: CASSELGQGLGGYTF
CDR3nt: TGTGCCAGCAGTGAGTTGGGACAGGGCCTTGGTGGCTACACCTTC

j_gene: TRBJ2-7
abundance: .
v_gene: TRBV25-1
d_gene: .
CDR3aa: CASSATGDAQGRNEQYF
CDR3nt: TGTGCCAGCAGTGCAACAGGGGACGCTCAAGGGAGGAACGAGCAGTACTTC

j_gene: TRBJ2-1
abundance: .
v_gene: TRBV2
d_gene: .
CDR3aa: CASSTNYNEQFF
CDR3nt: TGTGCCAGCAGCACAAACTACAATGAGCAGTTCTTC

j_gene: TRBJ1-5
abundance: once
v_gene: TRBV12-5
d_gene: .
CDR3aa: CASGLGTDTRQPQHF
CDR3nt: TGTGCTAGTGGTTTGGGGACAGATACAAGGCAGCCCCAGCATTTT

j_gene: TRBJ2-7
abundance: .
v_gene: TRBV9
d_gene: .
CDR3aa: CASSVRGRDEQYF
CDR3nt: TGTGCCAGCAGCGTCAGGGGAAGGGACGAGCAGTACTTC

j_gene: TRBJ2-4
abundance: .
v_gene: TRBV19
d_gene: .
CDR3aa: CASSIDRGIVNIQYF
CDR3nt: TGTGCCAGTAGTATAGACAGGGGAATCGTGAACATTCAGTACTTC

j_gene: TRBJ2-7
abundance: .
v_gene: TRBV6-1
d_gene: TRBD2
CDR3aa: CASSELPPMSGRAYEQYF
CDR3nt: TGTGCCAGCAGTGAACTGCCCCCGATGAGCGGGAGGGCCTACGAGCAGTACTTC

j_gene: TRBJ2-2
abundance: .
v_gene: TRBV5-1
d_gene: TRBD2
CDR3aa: CASSSGAGETGELFF
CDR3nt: TGCGCCAGCAGCTCCGGAGCGGGAGAGACCGGGGAGCTGTTTTTT

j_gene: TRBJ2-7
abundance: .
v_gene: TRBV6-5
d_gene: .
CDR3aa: CASSYSRDSLYEQYF
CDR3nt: TGTGCCAGCAGTTACTCCCGGGACTCGCTCTACGAGCAGTACTTC

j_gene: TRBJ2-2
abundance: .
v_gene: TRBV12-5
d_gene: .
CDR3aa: CASGFGGNTGELFF
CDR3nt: TGTGCTAGTGGTTTTGGGGGGAACACCGGGGAGCTGTTTTTT

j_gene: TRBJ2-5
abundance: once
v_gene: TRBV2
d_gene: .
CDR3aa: CASGPAVETQYF
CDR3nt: TGTGCCAGCGGCCCGGCGGTGGAGACCCAGTACTTC

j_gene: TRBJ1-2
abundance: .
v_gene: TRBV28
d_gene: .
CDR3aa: CASSSPGEGGVYGYTF
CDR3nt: TGTGCCAGCAGTTCCCCCGGAGAGGGGGGAGTCTATGGCTACACCTTC

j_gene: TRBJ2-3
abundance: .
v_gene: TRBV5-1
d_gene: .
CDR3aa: CASTLRSGSTDTQYF
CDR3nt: TGCGCCAGCACTCTACGGTCGGGAAGCACAGATACGCAGTATTTT

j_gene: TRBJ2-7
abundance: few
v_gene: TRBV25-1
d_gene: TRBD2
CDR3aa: CASSPAGAYEQYF
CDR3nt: TGTGCCAGCAGCCCAGCGGGGGCCTACGAGCAGTACTTC

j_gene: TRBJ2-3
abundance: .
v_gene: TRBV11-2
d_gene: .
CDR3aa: CASSLITTSSTDTQYF
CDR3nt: TGTGCCAGCAGCTTAATAACGACCTCTAGCACAGATACGCAGTATTTT

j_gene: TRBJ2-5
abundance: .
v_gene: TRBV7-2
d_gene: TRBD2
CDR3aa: CASSSWTSGSGETQYF
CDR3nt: TGTGCCAGCAGCTCCTGGACTAGCGGGAGTGGTGAGACCCAGTACTTC

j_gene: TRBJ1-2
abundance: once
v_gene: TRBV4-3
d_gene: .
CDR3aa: CASSQEGQRYGYTF
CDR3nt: TGCGCCAGCAGCCAGGAGGGTCAGCGCTATGGCTACACCTTC

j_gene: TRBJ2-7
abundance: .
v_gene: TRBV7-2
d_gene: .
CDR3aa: CASSPFQHLEQYF
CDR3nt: TGTGCCAGCAGCCCATTCCAGCACCTCGAGCAGTACTTC

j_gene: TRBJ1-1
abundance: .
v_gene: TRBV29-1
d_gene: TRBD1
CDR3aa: CSVGRGGTEAFF
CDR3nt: TGCAGCGTTGGCAGGGGGGGCACTGAAGCTTTCTTT

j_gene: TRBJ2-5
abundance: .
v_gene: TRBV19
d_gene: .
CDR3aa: CASSLLPQETQYF
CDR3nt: TGTGCCAGTAGTCTTCTGCCCCAAGAGACCCAGTACTTC

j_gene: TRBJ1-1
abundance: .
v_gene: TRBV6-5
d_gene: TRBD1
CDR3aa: CASRADRASNTEAFF
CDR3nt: TGTGCCAGCAGAGCTGACAGGGCCTCGAACACTGAAGCTTTCTTT

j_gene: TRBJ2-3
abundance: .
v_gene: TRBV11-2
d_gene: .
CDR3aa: CASSLDSGPDTQYF
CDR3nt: TGTGCCAGCAGCTTAGATTCAGGGCCAGATACGCAGTATTTT

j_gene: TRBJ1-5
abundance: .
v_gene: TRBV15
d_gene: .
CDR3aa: CATKLGSGQPQHF
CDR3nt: TGTGCCACCAAGTTGGGTTCGGGGCAGCCCCAGCATTTT

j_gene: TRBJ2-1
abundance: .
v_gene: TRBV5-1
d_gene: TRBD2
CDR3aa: CASSGGTSDNEQFF
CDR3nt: TGCGCCAGCAGCGGCGGGACTAGCGACAATGAGCAGTTCTTC

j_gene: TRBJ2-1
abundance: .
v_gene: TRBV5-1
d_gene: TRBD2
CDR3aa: CASTHRLAGENEQFF
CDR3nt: TGCGCCAGCACGCACCGACTAGCGGGAGAGAATGAGCAGTTCTTC

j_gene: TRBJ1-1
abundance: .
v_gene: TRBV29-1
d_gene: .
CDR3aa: CSTQEETNTEAFF
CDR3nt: TGCAGCACACAGGAGGAAACTAACACTGAAGCTTTCTTT

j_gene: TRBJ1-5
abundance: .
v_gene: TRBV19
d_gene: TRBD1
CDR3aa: CASLGRGQGYQPQHF
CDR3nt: TGTGCCAGTCTGGGGCGGGGACAGGGATATCAGCCCCAGCATTTT

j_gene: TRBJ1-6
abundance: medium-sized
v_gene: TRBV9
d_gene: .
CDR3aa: CASSVASGAYNSPLHF
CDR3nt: TGTGCCAGCAGCGTCGCCTCAGGGGCCTATAATTCACCCCTCCACTTT

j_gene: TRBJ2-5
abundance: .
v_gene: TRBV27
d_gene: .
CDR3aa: CASSLQQGKQETQYF
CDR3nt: TGTGCCAGCAGTTTACAGCAGGGGAAACAAGAGACCCAGTACTTC

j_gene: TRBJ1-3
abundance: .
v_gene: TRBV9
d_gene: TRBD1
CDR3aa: CASSSQFRTGGNTIYF
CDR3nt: TGTGCCAGCAGCTCCCAATTTCGGACAGGGGGAAACACCATATATTTT

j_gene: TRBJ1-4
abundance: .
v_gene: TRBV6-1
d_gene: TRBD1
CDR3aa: CASSVTGGFVEKLFF
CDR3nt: TGTGCCAGCAGTGTAACAGGGGGCTTTGTTGAAAAACTGTTTTTT

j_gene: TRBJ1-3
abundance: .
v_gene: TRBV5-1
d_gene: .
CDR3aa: CASSLGQAINTIYF
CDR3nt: TGCGCCAGCAGCCTTGGACAAGCTATAAACACCATATATTTT

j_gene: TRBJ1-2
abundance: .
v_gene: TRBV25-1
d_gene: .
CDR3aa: CASSTGNYGYTF
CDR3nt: TGTGCCAGCAGTACAGGGAACTATGGCTACACCTTC

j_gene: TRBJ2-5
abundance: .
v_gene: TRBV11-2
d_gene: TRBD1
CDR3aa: CASSAPDRGGETQYF
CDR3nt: TGTGCCAGCAGCGCACCGGACAGGGGGGGGGAGACCCAGTACTTC

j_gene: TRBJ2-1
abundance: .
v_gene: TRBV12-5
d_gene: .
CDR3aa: CASGLVGRHLNEQFF
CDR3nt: TGTGCTAGTGGTTTGGTAGGGCGACACCTCAATGAGCAGTTCTTC

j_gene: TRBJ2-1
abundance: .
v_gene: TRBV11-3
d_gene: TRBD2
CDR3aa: CASSYRTSGTNEQFF
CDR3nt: TGTGCCAGCAGCTACCGGACTAGCGGGACCAATGAGCAGTTCTTC

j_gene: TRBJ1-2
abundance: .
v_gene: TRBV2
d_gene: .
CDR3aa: CASSESGRVGYTF
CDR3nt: TGTGCCAGCAGTGAGTCAGGGAGGGTTGGCTACACCTTC

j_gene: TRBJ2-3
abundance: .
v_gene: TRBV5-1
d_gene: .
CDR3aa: CASAWGEQGGKITDTQYF
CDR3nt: TGCGCCAGCGCTTGGGGTGAACAGGGAGGGAAAATCACAGATACGCAGTATTTT

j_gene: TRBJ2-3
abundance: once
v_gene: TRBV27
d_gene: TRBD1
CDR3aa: CASSLEGGADTQYF
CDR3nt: TGTGCCAGCAGTTTAGAAGGGGGCGCAGATACGCAGTATTTT

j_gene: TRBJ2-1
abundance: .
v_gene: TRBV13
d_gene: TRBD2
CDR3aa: CASSRRDYLSYNEQFF
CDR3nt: TGTGCCAGCAGCCGCCGGGACTACCTCTCCTACAATGAGCAGTTCTTC

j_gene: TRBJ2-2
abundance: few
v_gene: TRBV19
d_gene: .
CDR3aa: CASTATGELFF
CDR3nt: TGTGCCAGTACTGCCACCGGGGAGCTGTTTTTT

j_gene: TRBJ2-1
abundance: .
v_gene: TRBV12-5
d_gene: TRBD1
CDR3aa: CASGQGQGSYNEQFF
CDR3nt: TGTGCTAGTGGACAAGGACAGGGCTCCTACAATGAGCAGTTCTTC

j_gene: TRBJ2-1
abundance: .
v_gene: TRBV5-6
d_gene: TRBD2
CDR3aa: CASSRRLAGGSEQFF
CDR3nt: TGTGCCAGCAGCCGTAGGCTAGCGGGAGGCAGTGAGCAGTTCTTC

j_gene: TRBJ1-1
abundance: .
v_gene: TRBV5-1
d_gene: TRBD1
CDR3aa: CASSFDRANTEAFF
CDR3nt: TGCGCCAGCAGCTTCGACAGGGCTAACACTGAAGCTTTCTTT

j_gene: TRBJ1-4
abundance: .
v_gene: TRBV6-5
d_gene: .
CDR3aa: CATKGQLHEKLFF
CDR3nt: TGTGCCACCAAAGGACAGTTGCATGAAAAACTGTTTTTT

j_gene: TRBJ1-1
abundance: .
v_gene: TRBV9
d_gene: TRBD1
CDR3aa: CASSPGQGMNTEAFF
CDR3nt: TGTGCCAGCAGCCCGGGACAGGGAATGAACACTGAAGCTTTCTTT